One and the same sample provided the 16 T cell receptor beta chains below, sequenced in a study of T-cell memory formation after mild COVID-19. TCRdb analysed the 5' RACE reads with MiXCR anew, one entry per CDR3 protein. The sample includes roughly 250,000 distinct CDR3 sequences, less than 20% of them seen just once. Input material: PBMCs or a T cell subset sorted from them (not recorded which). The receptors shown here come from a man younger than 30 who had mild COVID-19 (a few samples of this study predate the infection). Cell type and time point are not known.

In DNA, the CDR3 is TGTGCCAGCAGCCTCCCCAATTCACCCCTCCACTTT. Residues: CASSLPNSPLHF. V usage is TRBV7-2 and J usage is TRBJ1-6; D gene unclear. CDR1 and CDR2 (germline): SGHTA, FQGNSA. The CDR3 extends over 12 amino acids. Trimming took 5 bases from V and 7 from J, leaving 6 bases between them. The variable domain in full, with the rest retrieved from reference TRBV7-2 and TRBJ1-6, is GAGVSQSPSNKVTEKGKDVELRCDPISGHTALYWYRQSLGQGLEFLIYFQGNSAPDKSGLPSDRFSAERTGGSVSTLTIQRTQQEDSAVYLCASSLPNSPLHFGNGTRLTVT.

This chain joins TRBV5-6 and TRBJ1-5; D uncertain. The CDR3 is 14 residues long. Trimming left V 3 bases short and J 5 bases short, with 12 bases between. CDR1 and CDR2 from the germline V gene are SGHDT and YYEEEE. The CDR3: CASSSRDRDQPQHF. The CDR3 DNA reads TGTGCCAGCAGCTCCCGGGATCGGGATCAGCCCCAGCATTTT.

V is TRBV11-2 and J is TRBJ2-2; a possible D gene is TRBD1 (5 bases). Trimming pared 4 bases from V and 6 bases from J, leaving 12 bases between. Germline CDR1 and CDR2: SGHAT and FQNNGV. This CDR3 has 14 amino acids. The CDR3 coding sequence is TGTGCCAGCAGCTGGCCCAGGGCGTCCGGGGAGCTGTTTTTT. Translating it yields CASSWPRASGELFF.

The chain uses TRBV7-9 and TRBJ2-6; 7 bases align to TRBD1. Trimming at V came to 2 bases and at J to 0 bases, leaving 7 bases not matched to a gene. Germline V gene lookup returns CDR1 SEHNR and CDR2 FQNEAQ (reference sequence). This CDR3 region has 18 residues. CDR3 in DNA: TGTGCCAGCAGCTTACCACCGGGACAGCACTCTGGGGCCAACGTCCTGACTTTC. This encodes CASSLPPGQHSGANVLTF.

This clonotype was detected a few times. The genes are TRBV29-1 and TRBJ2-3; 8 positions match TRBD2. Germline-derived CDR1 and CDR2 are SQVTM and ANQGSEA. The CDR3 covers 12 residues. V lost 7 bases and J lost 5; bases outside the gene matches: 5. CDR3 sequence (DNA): TGCAGCGGCGGGGGGCCGATAGATACGCAGTATTTT. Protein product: CSGGGPIDTQYF.

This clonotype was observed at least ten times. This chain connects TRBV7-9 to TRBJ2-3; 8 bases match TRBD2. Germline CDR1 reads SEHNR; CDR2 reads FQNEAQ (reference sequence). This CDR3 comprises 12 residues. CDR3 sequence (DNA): TGTGTGGCTAGCGGGAGCACAGATACGCAGTATTTT. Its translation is CVASGSTDTQYF.

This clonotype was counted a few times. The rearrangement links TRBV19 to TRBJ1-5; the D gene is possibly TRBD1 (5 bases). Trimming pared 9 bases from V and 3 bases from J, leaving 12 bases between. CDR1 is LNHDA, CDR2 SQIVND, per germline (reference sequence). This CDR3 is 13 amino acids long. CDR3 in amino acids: CASAIQVNQPQHF. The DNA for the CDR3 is TGTGCCAGCGCTATACAGGTCAATCAGCCCCAGCATTTT.

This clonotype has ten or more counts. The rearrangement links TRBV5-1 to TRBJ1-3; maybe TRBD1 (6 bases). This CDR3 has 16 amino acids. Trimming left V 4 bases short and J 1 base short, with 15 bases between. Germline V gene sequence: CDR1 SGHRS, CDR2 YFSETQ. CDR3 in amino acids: CASSPQGRGSGNTIYF. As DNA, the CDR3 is TGCGCCAGCAGCCCACAGGGTAGGGGTTCTGGAAACACCATATATTTT.

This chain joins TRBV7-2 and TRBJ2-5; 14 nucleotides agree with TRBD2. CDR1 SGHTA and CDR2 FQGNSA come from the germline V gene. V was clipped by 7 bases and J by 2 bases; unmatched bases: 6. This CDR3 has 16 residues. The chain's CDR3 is CASTGTSGGQQETQYF. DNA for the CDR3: TGTGCCAGCACAGGGACTAGCGGGGGCCAACAAGAGACCCAGTACTTC.

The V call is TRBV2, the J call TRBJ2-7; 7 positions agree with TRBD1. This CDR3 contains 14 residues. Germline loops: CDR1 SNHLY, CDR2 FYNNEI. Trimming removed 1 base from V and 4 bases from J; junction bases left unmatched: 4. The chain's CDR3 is CASSEVRGQYEQYF. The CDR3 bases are TGTGCCAGCAGTGAAGTTAGGGGGCAGTACGAGCAGTACTTC.

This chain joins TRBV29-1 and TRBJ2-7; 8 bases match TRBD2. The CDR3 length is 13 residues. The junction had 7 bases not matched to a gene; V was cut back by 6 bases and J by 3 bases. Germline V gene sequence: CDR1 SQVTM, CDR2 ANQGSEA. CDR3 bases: TGCAGCGTAGCCGGGACTAGGATCTACGAGCAGTACTTC. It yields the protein CSVAGTRIYEQYF.

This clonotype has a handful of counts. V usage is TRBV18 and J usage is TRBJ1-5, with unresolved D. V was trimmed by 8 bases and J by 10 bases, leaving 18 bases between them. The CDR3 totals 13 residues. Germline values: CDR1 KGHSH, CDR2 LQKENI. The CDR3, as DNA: TGTGCCAGCGCGGAGGAGACTGGGCACCCCCAGCATTTT. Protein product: CASAEETGHPQHF.

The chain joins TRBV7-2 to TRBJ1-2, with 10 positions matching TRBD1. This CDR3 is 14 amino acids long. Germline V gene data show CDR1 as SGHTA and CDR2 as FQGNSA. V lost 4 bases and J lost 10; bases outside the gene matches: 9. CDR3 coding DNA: TGTGCCAGCAGCTCCCGGGACAGGGGCAGGGCCTACACCTTC. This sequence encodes CASSSRDRGRAYTF.

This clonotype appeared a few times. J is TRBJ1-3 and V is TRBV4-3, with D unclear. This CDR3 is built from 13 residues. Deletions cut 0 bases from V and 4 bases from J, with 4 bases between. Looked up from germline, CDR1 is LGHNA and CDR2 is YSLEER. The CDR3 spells CASSQEDGNTIYF. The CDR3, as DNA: TGCGCCAGCAGCCAAGAAGACGGAAACACCATATATTTT.

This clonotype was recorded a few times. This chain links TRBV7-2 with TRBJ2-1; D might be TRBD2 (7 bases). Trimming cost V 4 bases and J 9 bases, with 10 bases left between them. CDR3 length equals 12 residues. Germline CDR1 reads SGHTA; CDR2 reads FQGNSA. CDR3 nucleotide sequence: TGTGCCAGCAGCTGGGGGGGGCCTGAGCAGTTCTTC. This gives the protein CASSWGGPEQFF.

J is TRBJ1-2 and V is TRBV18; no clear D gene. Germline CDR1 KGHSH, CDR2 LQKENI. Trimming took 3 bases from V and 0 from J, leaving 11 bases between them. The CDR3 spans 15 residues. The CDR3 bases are TGTGCCAGCTCACCGCCAGGAAGACCTAACTATGGCTACACCTTC. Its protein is CASSPPGRPNYGYTF.